A selection of T cell receptor beta chains follows, all from one sample in a study of metastatic and nonmetastatic thyroid tumors. TCRdb reprocessed the PCR reads via MiXCR. The top ten hold approximately 12% of the sample, which has 10,000 to 15,000 clones, roughly 28% seen once. Sequencing input: tumor tissue. These receptors were taken from a female donor with papillary thyroid cancer or a benign thyroid nodule (not recorded which). Some clones in this sample may be carry-over from other donors' samples. CDR3s include the opening cysteine and the closing phenylalanine or tryptophan. Each record gives: V gene, D gene, clone size, J gene, CDR3 DNA, CDR3 protein. The D gene is left open where the match is weak. A row's size may be missing; if present it is once, few, many or a size class.

>TRBV5-1|TRBD1|many|TRBJ2-7
TGCGCCAGCAGCATCAGACAGGGCCCTTCCTACGAGCAGTACTTC
CASSIRQGPSYEQYF
>TRBV5-6|NA|NA|TRBJ2-7
TGTGCCAGCAGCTTATCGGCAGGGAAAAAAAAGCAGTACTTC
CASSLSAGKKKQYF
>TRBV19|TRBD1|NA|TRBJ2-6
TGTGCCAGTAGTTCACGGGACAGGGCGTTATCTGGGGCCAACGTCCTGACTTTC
CASSSRDRALSGANVLTF
>TRBV6-5|NA|NA|TRBJ1-1
TGTGCCAGCAGTTACGGGGAGCGGGACACTGAAGCTTTCTTT
CASSYGERDTEAFF
>TRBV20-1|NA|NA|TRBJ2-2
TGCAGTGCTAGAGTGGATAGCGTGATTACCGGGGAGCTTTTTTTT
CSARVDSVITGELFF
>TRBV7-9|NA|NA|TRBJ1-2
TGTGCCAGCAGCCCCGGATCGGGCCAATATGGCTACACCTTC
CASSPGSGQYGYTF
>TRBV10-1|TRBD1|NA|TRBJ1-6
TGCGCCAGCAGTTTTTCAGGGGGCCCATTTACTTATAATTCACCCCTCCACTTT
CASSFSGGPFTYNSPLHF
>TRBV6-1|NA|few|TRBJ2-5
TGTGCCAGCAGTGTAACTACAGGACAGGGAGGGACACAGTACTTC
CASSVTTGQGGTQYF
>TRBV29-1|NA|many|TRBJ2-1
TGCAGCGTTGATGAGTGGGCGGAGAATGAGCAGTTCTTC
CSVDEWAENEQFF
>TRBV20-1|TRBD2|many|TRBJ2-1
TGCAGTGCTAGCGCTGCTTTCGGACTAGCGCAATCCTACAATGAGCAGTTCTTC
CSASAAFGLAQSYNEQFF
>TRBV11-1|TRBD2|NA|TRBJ2-1
TGTGCCATCAGCTTAGTCGGGACTAGCGGGAGTTGGGAGCAGTTCTTC
CAISLVGTSGSWEQFF
>TRBV5-1|TRBD2|NA|TRBJ2-1
TGCGCCAGCAGCTGGGGACTAGCGGGAGCTAGTGAGCAGTTCTTC
CASSWGLAGASEQFF
>TRBV30|TRBD1|many|TRBJ1-6
TGTGCCTGGAGTGCCGGGACAGGGGTGAATTCACCCCTCCACTTT
CAWSAGTGVNSPLHF
>TRBV7-8|NA|NA|TRBJ2-7
TGTGCCAGCAGCTTAGTACAGGGACCCTCCTCCTACGAGCAGTACTTC
CASSLVQGPSSYEQYF
>TRBV9|NA|many|TRBJ2-1
TGTGCCAGCAGCGTGGGCTCCTACAATGAGCAGTTCTTC
CASSVGSYNEQFF
>TRBV10-3|TRBD1|medium-sized|TRBJ2-7
TGTGCCATCAGTCCAGGACAGGTTCAGAGGTACGAGCAGTACTTC
CAISPGQVQRYEQYF
>TRBV7-2|NA|many|TRBJ2-1
TGTGCCAGCAGCGATCGCGGGGTCTCCTACAATGAGCAGTTCTTC
CASSDRGVSYNEQFF
>TRBV19|NA|NA|TRBJ1-5
TGTGCCAGTAGGAACCGGGATAAAGGCAATCAGCCCCAGCATTTT
CASRNRDKGNQPQHF
>TRBV3-1|NA|many|TRBJ1-5
TGTGCCAGCAGCCGGGGCACTAATCAGCCCCAGCATTTT
CASSRGTNQPQHF
>TRBV20-1|NA|NA|TRBJ2-7
TGCAGTGCTAGAAGGCTAGCGAGCTACGAGCAGTACTTC
CSARRLASYEQYF
>TRBV3-1|NA|many|TRBJ1-1
TGTGCCAGCAGAAAAGGGCAGGTGAACACTGAAGCTTTCTTT
CASRKGQVNTEAFF
>TRBV11-2|NA|NA|TRBJ2-7
TGTGCCAGCAGCTTAGTTTCGGGACAAAACTACGAGCAGTACTTC
CASSLVSGQNYEQYF
>TRBV20-1|TRBD1|NA|TRBJ2-4
TGCAGTGCTAGAGATCAGGGGGACCGCCCTCGGAACAAAAACATTCAGTACTTC
CSARDQGDRPRNKNIQYF
>TRBV19|NA|NA|TRBJ1-5
TGTGCCAGTACACCCAGCCCCCCGGGGACCTTCAATCAGCACCAGAATTTT
CASTPSPPGTFNQHQNF
>TRBV29-1|NA|few|TRBJ2-1
TGCAGCGTGCTATCCTACAATGAGCAGTTCTTC
CSVLSYNEQFF
>TRBV5-1|NA|large|TRBJ2-7
TGCGCCAGCAAGGGCCGCCCCTACGAGCAGTACTTC
CASKGRPYEQYF
>TRBV6-1|NA|many|TRBJ2-5
TGTGCCAGCAGTTCCGGGCTGAGTGGAGAGACCCAGTACTTC
CASSSGLSGETQYF
>TRBV20-1|TRBD2|medium-sized|TRBJ2-7
TGCAGTGCAAAATGGACTAGCGGCTACGAGCAGTACTTC
CSAKWTSGYEQYF
>TRBV11-3|TRBD2|many|TRBJ2-1
TGTGCCAGCAGCTCCGGGACTAGCGGGAGGGGGGGTGAGCAGTTCTTC
CASSSGTSGRGGEQFF
>TRBV5-4|NA|few|TRBJ2-5
TGTGCCAGCAGCCGAGGGACGGAGCAAGAGACCCAGTACTTC
CASSRGTEQETQYF
>TRBV6-1|NA|medium-sized|TRBJ1-2
TGTGCCAGCAGGACGATTGGGGGTTTGAGCTATGGCTACACCTTC
CASRTIGGLSYGYTF
>TRBV28|TRBD2|few|TRBJ2-7
TGTGCCAGCAGTTCCTCCGGGACTAGAGCCTTCTACGAGCAGTACTTC
CASSSSGTRAFYEQYF
>TRBV20-1|NA|many|TRBJ2-5
TGCAGTGCCCTGGCAGATCAAGAGACCCAGTACTTC
CSALADQETQYF
>TRBV4-1|NA|medium-sized|TRBJ2-7
TGCGCCAGCAGCCAAGCCGCCGCGGGGGCGAACTACGAGCAGTACTTC
CASSQAAAGANYEQYF
>TRBV6-1|NA|few|TRBJ2-1
TGTGCCAGCAGTCTTAGTCCCTACAATGAGCAGTTCTTC
CASSLSPYNEQFF
>TRBV5-1|NA|NA|TRBJ1-5
TGCGCCAGCAGCTTGGCCGGAGAGGGATTGCAGCCCCAGCATTTT
CASSLAGEGLQPQHF